These 20 T cell receptor beta chains originate from one sample sequenced in a study of CD8 T cells in ankylosing spondylitis. For these receptors, no antigen is known. TCRdb independently ran MiXCR on the 5' RACE reads; one entry per CDR3 protein. The sample contains roughly 370,000 distinct CDR3 sequences, approximately 20% of which appear only once. Study findings and constraints: A motif of eight highly homologous TCR beta variants was seen as apparently characteristic of ankylosing spondylitis blood.

The sequenced sample was blood, either unsorted or a sorted T cell fraction (not recorded which). These receptor sequences come from a male donor with ankylosing spondylitis.

The V gene is TRBV7-2, the J gene TRBJ2-7, with D perhaps matching TRBD1 (5 bases). Per the germline V gene, CDR1 is SGHTA and CDR2 is FQGNSA. Trimming pared 2 bases from V and 3 bases from J, leaving 14 bases between. CDR3 size: 15 residues. CDR3 sequence: CASSLTREGNYEQYF. CDR3 bases: TGTGCCAGCAGCTTAACCAGGGAAGGGAACTACGAGCAGTACTTC. The full variable domain, its missing parts supplied by reference TRBV7-2 and TRBJ2-7, is GAGVSQSPSNKVTEKGKDVELRCDPISGHTALYWYRQSLGQGLEFLIYFQGNSAPDKSGLPSDRFSAERTGGSVSTLTIQRTQQEDSAVYLCASSLTREGNYEQYFGPGTRLTVT.

This clonotype was observed a few times. This chain uses TRBV11-3 with TRBJ2-2; the match to TRBD2 covers 11 bases. Germline V lookup: CDR1 SGHNT, CDR2 YENEEA. The CDR3 sequence is 16 residues long. V lost 6 bases and J lost 1; bases outside the gene matches: 4. As DNA, the CDR3 is TGTGCCAGCAGAAGACTAGCGGGGAGGAACACCGGGGAGCTGTTTTTT. This translates into CASRRLAGRNTGELFF.

This clonotype appeared a few times. The V and J genes are TRBV2 and TRBJ1-1; 7 nucleotides agree with TRBD1. With V trimmed by 6 bases and J by 8 bases, 0 bases remained unmatched. The CDR3 extends over 10 amino acids. Germline CDR1 is SNHLY and CDR2 is FYNNEI. As DNA, the CDR3 is TGTGCCAGCAGGACAGGGGAAGCTTTCTTT. Encoded protein: CASRTGEAFF.

This clonotype was found many times. This sequence joins TRBV12-3 or TRBV12-4 and TRBJ1-1; D not certain. V was cut by 5 bases and J by 0 bases, with 7 bases left in between. The CDR3 loop spans 13 amino acids. In DNA form, the CDR3 reads TGTGCCAGCAGTCTCCAGGTGAACACTGAAGCTTTCTTT. This sequence encodes CASSLQVNTEAFF.

This clonotype was seen only a few times. CDR3 sequence: CASSYSSGRVTYNEQFF. For the CDR3, the DNA is TGTGCCAGCAGTTACTCGTCCGGCAGAGTGACCTACAATGAGCAGTTCTTC. This chain connects TRBV6-5 to TRBJ2-1, with D uncertain. The germline V gene encodes CDR1 MNHEY and CDR2 SVGAGI. The CDR3 extends over 17 amino acids. V lost 0 bases, J lost 2 bases, and 14 bases lay in between.

This clonotype showed up just a few times. J is TRBJ1-1 and V is TRBV29-1; D might be TRBD1 (5 bases). The CDR3 is 12 amino acids. V was pared by 4 bases and J by 0 bases, with 6 bases between. Germline-derived CDR1 and CDR2 are SQVTM and ANQGSEA. CDR3 nucleotides: TGCAGCGTTGGACAGATGAACACTGAAGCTTTCTTT. This gives the protein CSVGQMNTEAFF.

The chain carries TRBV27 and TRBJ1-2, with TRBD1 matching over 7 bases. V lost 5 bases and J lost 4; bases outside the gene matches: 13. CDR1 and CDR2 (germline): MNHEY, SMNVEV (reference sequence). The CDR3 is made up of 16 amino acids. CDR3 coding DNA: TGTGCCAGCAGTAACTTCGGACAGGATTTTGTCTATGGCTACACCTTC. This gives the protein CASSNFGQDFVYGYTF.

The chain uses TRBV5-1 and TRBJ2-1; TRBD1 matches at 10 bases. V shed 0 bases and J 4 bases; nucleotides not matched to a gene: 4. Looked up from germline, CDR1 is SGHRS and CDR2 is YFSETQ. The CDR3 has 16 residues. The CDR3 nucleotides read TGCGCCAGCAGCTTGGGGGACAGGGGCCGTTACAATGAGCAGTTCTTC. It translates to CASSLGDRGRYNEQFF. The full variable domain, completed using reference TRBV5-1 and TRBJ2-1, is KAGVTQTPRYLIKTRGQQVTLSCSPISGHRSVSWYQQTPGQGLQFLFEYFSETQRNKGNFPGRFSGRQFSNSRSEMNVSTLELGDSALYLCASSLGDRGRYNEQFFGPGTRLTVL.

The chain combines TRBV6-1 with TRBJ2-3, with TRBD2 identical over 10 bases. This CDR3 region has 16 residues. Trimming cost V 4 bases and J 2 bases; bases outside gene matches: 6. Looked up from germline, CDR1 is MNHNS and CDR2 is SASEGT. The CDR3 coding sequence is TGTGCCAGCAGTGCGGTAGCGGGAGGCCACACAGATACGCAGTATTTT. Its translation is CASSAVAGGHTDTQYF.

About this clonotype: Sequence at one end of the junction differs from germline and may be a read error. The chain couples TRBV30 to TRBJ1-2; unclear D gene. This CDR3 comprises 11 residues. Germline-derived CDR1 and CDR2 are GTSNPN and SVGIG (reference sequence). The CDR3 sequence is CAWSVQRVPFF. The CDR3 DNA reads TGTGCCTGGAGTGTTCAGCGGGTGCCGTTCTTC.

The chain employs TRBV20-1 and TRBJ1-2; 7 positions agree with TRBD1. This CDR3 is built from 14 residues. Germline V gene lookup returns CDR1 DFQATT and CDR2 SNEGSKA (reference sequence). V lost 4 bases, J lost 4 bases, and 9 bases stayed unmatched. DNA of the CDR3: TGCAGTGCTATTGCAGGGGGATGGGGCTATGGCTACACCTTC. Translating gives CSAIAGGWGYGYTF.

This rearrangement joins TRBV10-3 to TRBJ1-2, with 9 nucleotides matching TRBD1. The CDR3 length is 15 residues. Germline-derived CDR1 and CDR2 are ENHRY and SYGVKD. V lost 6 bases to trimming and J lost 3 bases; unmatched junction nucleotides: 8. The CDR3 spells CAIRARDRVDYGYTF. The CDR3 DNA sequence: TGTGCCATCAGGGCCCGGGACAGGGTGGACTATGGCTACACCTTC.

This clonotype was seen only a few times. A read error is possible here, since a much larger clone lies one base away. The V gene is TRBV29-1, the J gene TRBJ2-1, with 10 bases lining up with TRBD1. There are 15 residues in the CDR3. CDR1 SQVTM and CDR2 ANQGSEA come from the germline V gene. The V gene end was trimmed by 6 bases and the J gene end by 4 bases; junction bases not matched to a gene: 9. CDR3 protein: CSVPLLGQGYNEQFF. CDR3 sequence (DNA): TGCAGCGTACCCCTCTTGGGACAGGGGTACAATGAGCAGTTCTTC.

The chain is built from TRBV7-9 and TRBJ1-1; D ambiguous. The V and J ends lost 6 bases and 10 bases respectively, with 15 bases between them. The CDR3 extends over 12 amino acids. Germline assignment: CDR1 SEHNR and CDR2 FQNEAQ (reference sequence). This chain's CDR3 is CASSPPGHGAFF. CDR3 nucleotide sequence: TGTGCCAGCAGTCCACCCGGTCACGGAGCTTTCTTT.

The chain joins TRBV6-1 to TRBJ2-7; D may be TRBD2 (5 bases). The V and J ends lost 1 base and 6 bases respectively, with 13 bases between them. The germline V gene encodes CDR1 MNHNS and CDR2 SASEGT. The CDR3 has 14 residues. The CDR3 region is CASSEGGLLREQYF. As DNA, the CDR3 is TGTGCCAGCAGTGAAGGAGGACTTTTGCGCGAGCAGTACTTC.

The chain recombines TRBV9 with TRBJ2-2; D is unclear. This CDR3 contains 15 residues. V lost 4 bases and J 6 bases, leaving 16 bases between the germline ends. Germline V CDR1 and CDR2: SGDLS, YYNGEE. CDR3 in amino acids: CASSPRYGVPGELFF. The CDR3 coding sequence is TGTGCCAGCAGCCCTCGATATGGGGTCCCCGGGGAGCTGTTTTTT.

This clonotype occurred a few times. V gene TRBV11-3 combines with J gene TRBJ2-2; possibly TRBD1 for D (5 bases). Germline-derived CDR1 and CDR2 are SGHNT and YENEEA. The CDR3 sequence is 14 residues long. The germline V and J ends were trimmed by 1 base and 6 bases, with 9 bases remaining between them. CDR3 loop: CASSLVAGSGELFF. Written as DNA, the CDR3 is TGTGCCAGCAGCTTAGTCGCAGGGTCCGGGGAGCTGTTTTTT.

This chain uses TRBV20-1 with TRBJ2-1, with D unclear. Trimming took 2 bases from V and 9 from J, leaving 8 bases between them. Germline V gene lookup returns CDR1 DFQATT and CDR2 SNEGSKA (reference sequence). This CDR3 region has 11 residues. CDR3 in DNA: TGCAGTGCTAGATTTAGGGTTGAGCAGTTCTTC. It is translated as CSARFRVEQFF.

The chain employs TRBV12-3 or TRBV12-4 and TRBJ1-6, with 7 positions matching TRBD1. The CDR3 is 14 amino acids. The V and J ends lost 3 bases and 8 bases, in that order; junction bases with no gene match: 4. The CDR3 nucleotides are TGTGCCAGCAGTTTCTACAGGGGAGATTCACCCCTCCACTTT. Translation gives CASSFYRGDSPLHF.

This clonotype was observed a few times. The chain recombines TRBV11-1 with TRBJ1-5; 12 bases align to TRBD1. Looked up from germline, CDR1 is SGHAT and CDR2 is FQDESV (reference sequence). The CDR3 runs to 18 residues. Trimming removed 1 base from V and 0 bases from J; junction bases left unmatched: 4. CDR3 bases: TGTGCCAGCAGCTTAGTTGGGACAGGGGGCTTTAGCAATCAGCCCCAGCATTTT. It encodes CASSLVGTGGFSNQPQHF.